This TCR beta chain was recovered during a study of blood T cell repertoires in COVID-19. Study as a whole: The origin of the acute and convalescent COVID-19 samples was the United States, Italy and Spain.

Assay used: immunoSEQ multiplex PCR; TCRdb lists only in-frame clones, some missing. The sample lists more than 65,000 clones; roughly 80% were seen once. Germline values: CDR1 SGHRS, CDR2 YFSETQ. J gave up 8 bases and V 0 bases, and 11 bases lay outside the gene matches. The CDR3 spans 17 residues. The genes are TRBV5-1 and TRBJ2-1, with 10 bases that match TRBD2. The clonotype was recovered from a woman aged 80 or older with acute or convalescent COVID-19. The specimen sequenced was peripheral blood. CDR3 residues: CASSLGSSAGGSHEQFF. CDR3 bases: TGCGCCAGCAGCTTGGGGTCATCAGCGGGAGGGTCCCATGAGCAGTTCTTC.